This T cell receptor (beta chain) was captured by sequencing in a study of blood T cell repertoires in COVID-19. Libraries were prepared by immunoSEQ multiplex PCR; TCRdb keeps only in-frame clonotypes and omits some of them. The sample lists about 460,000 clones, about nine tenths seen once, with 8.3% in the top ten. Germline-derived CDR1 and CDR2 are GTSNPN and SVGIG (reference sequence). V lost 1 base, J lost 3 bases, and 11 bases stayed unmatched. This CDR3 has 17 residues. What was sequenced was PBMCs or T cells enriched from blood (not recorded which). This clonotype was sampled from a woman aged 60-70 years who had recovered from COVID-19. This chain joins TRBV30 and TRBJ2-5; 10 nucleotides align to TRBD2. CDR3 nucleotides: TGTGCCTGGAGTGAGCCTAGCGGGGGACTAGACGAAGAGACCCAGTACTTC. Protein sequence: CAWSEPSGGLDEETQYF.